The T cell receptor beta chain under discussion was sequenced for a study of T cells in Graves' hyperthyroidism and ophthalmopathy. Study as a whole: Peripheral blood was drawn at first diagnosis, prior to all treatment.

Uncontrolled infection, other autoimmune disease, pregnancy and lactation each barred patients from inclusion. The diagnoses drew upon clinical symptoms, serum thyroxine and TRAb, thyroid ultrasound and orbital computed tomography. PBMCs stemmed from about 9.5 ml fresh peripheral blood. Regions amplified from RNA transcripts were the TCR beta CDR3 regions. The TCR CDR3 was amplified in a first-round RT-PCR using the HTBI primer set. TCRdb re-called the multiplex PCR reads through MiXCR, storing one row per CDR3 protein. The table has over 700,000 distinct CDR3 sequences, 18% seen once. This CDR3 is built from 18 residues. Trimming cost V 5 bases and J 3 bases; bases outside gene matches: 15. From germline, CDR1 is SEHNR and CDR2 FQNEAQ (reference sequence).

Input material: blood. The clonotype comes from a woman aged 50 to 60 with Graves' hyperthyroidism that later progressed to Graves' ophthalmopathy. The rearrangement uses TRBV7-9 and TRBJ2-2, with 7 bases lining up with TRBD1. The DNA for the CDR3 is TGTGCCAGCAGCCCCAATCCCCTCGGGACAGATGACACCGGGGAGCTGTTTTTT. This codes for CASSPNPLGTDDTGELFF.